This T cell receptor beta chain was obtained from a study of blood T cell repertoires in COVID-19. Study in general: Donors in the United States, Italy and Spain gave samples during acute or convalescent COVID-19.

TCRdb keeps only in-frame clones here, not all; method: immunoSEQ multiplex PCR. Of about 250,000 clones in the sample, around 88% are singletons; the top ten hold 5.5% to 6%. Germline loops: CDR1 MDHEN, CDR2 SYDVKM. Trimming removed 3 bases from V and 6 bases from J, with 15 bases in between. The CDR3 loop spans 15 amino acids. The chain couples TRBV28 to TRBJ1-5; TRBD1 might be the D (5 bases). The TCR comes from a woman of 80 years or more with COVID-19, enrolled during active disease. Material for sequencing was peripheral blood. The CDR3 bases are TGTGCCAGCAGTTTTTTATCGGGGGTAGTTCAGCCCCAGCATTTT. It encodes CASSFLSGVVQPQHF. The full variable domain, its missing parts supplied by reference TRBV28 and TRBJ1-5, is DVKVTQSSRYLVKRTGEKVFLECVQDMDHENMFWYRQDPGLGLRLIYFSYDVKMKEKGDIPEGYSVSREKKERFSLILESASTNQTSMYLCASSFLSGVVQPQHFGDGTRLSIL.